This is a list of T cell receptor beta chains from one sample in a study of cytomegalovirus exposure and HLA in healthy donors. TCRdb keeps only in-frame clones here, not all; method: immunoSEQ multiplex PCR. This sample has 200,000 or so clones, with 80% to 85% found just once. Specimen: PBMCs. The receptor source for this set is a boy aged 2-9 years in good health and CMV-seronegative. The CDR3 runs from the conserved cysteine through the conserved F or W. The D gene is left open where the match is weak. Clone sizes are given selectively: once, few, many, or a class where the clone is expanded.

d_call: NA; v_call: TRBV10-2; clone_size: NA; j_call: TRBJ2-7; cdr3_aa: CASSERARRRSGEQYF; cdr3_nt: TGCGCCAGCAGTGAGCGGGCGAGACGGCGGTCGGGGGAGCAGTACTTC
d_call: NA; v_call: TRBV25-1; clone_size: once; j_call: TRBJ1-1; cdr3_aa: CASSLSSEGLGAFF; cdr3_nt: TGTGCCAGCAGTCTCTCCTCAGAGGGTCTAGGAGCTTTCTTT
d_call: NA; v_call: TRBV5-1; clone_size: NA; j_call: TRBJ1-1; cdr3_aa: CASSLTGSGTEAFF; cdr3_nt: TGCGCCAGCAGCTTGACGGGGTCGGGCACTGAAGCTTTCTTT
d_call: TRBD1; v_call: TRBV6-1; clone_size: NA; j_call: TRBJ1-2; cdr3_aa: CATWSPGQGHGYTF; cdr3_nt: TGTGCCACCTGGAGTCCGGGACAGGGCCATGGCTACACCTTC
d_call: TRBD1; v_call: TRBV19; clone_size: NA; j_call: TRBJ1-2; cdr3_aa: CASSPRQGAGYGYTF; cdr3_nt: TGTGCCAGTAGTCCCAGACAGGGGGCCGGCTATGGCTACACCTTC
d_call: NA; v_call: TRBV5-6; clone_size: NA; j_call: TRBJ2-7; cdr3_aa: CASSLAGHSYEQYF; cdr3_nt: TGTGCCAGCAGCCTTGCTGGGCATTCCTACGAGCAGTACTTC
d_call: NA; v_call: TRBV5-1; clone_size: NA; j_call: TRBJ2-3; cdr3_aa: CASSLDTFTGPTTDTQYF; cdr3_nt: TGCGCCAGCAGCTTGGATACCTTTACAGGGCCCACCACAGATACGCAGTATTTT
d_call: NA; v_call: TRBV5-6; clone_size: NA; j_call: TRBJ2-7; cdr3_aa: CASSSALYEQYF; cdr3_nt: TGTGCCAGCAGCTCCGCACTCTACGAGCAGTACTTC
d_call: NA; v_call: TRBV2; clone_size: NA; j_call: TRBJ2-1; cdr3_aa: CASSETGRGNEQFF; cdr3_nt: TGTGCCAGCAGCGAGACAGGAAGGGGCAATGAGCAGTTCTTC
d_call: NA; v_call: TRBV30; clone_size: NA; j_call: TRBJ2-7; cdr3_aa: CAWSPRAGGPYEQYF; cdr3_nt: TGTGCCTGGAGTCCCCGGGCCGGGGGGCCCTACGAGCAGTACTTC
d_call: TRBD1; v_call: TRBV7-8; clone_size: NA; j_call: TRBJ2-4; cdr3_aa: CASSLAPWTGRGNIQYF; cdr3_nt: TGTGCCAGCAGCTTAGCACCCTGGACAGGGCGAGGAAACATTCAGTACTTC
d_call: TRBD2; v_call: TRBV7-9; clone_size: NA; j_call: TRBJ2-2; cdr3_aa: CASSLGGGRNTGELFF; cdr3_nt: TGTGCCAGCAGCTTAGGTGGCGGGAGGAACACCGGGGAGCTGTTTTTT
d_call: TRBD1; v_call: TRBV7-9; clone_size: NA; j_call: TRBJ2-1; cdr3_aa: CASSYGQGGNEQFF; cdr3_nt: TGTGCCAGCAGCTACGGACAGGGAGGCAATGAGCAGTTCTTC
d_call: TRBD2; v_call: TRBV7-2; clone_size: NA; j_call: TRBJ2-7; cdr3_aa: CASSLTSGDYEQYF; cdr3_nt: TGTGCCAGCAGCTTAACTAGCGGGGACTACGAGCAGTACTTC
d_call: TRBD1; v_call: TRBV5-1; clone_size: NA; j_call: TRBJ1-5; cdr3_aa: CASSPGTGGGNQPQHF; cdr3_nt: TGCGCCAGCAGCCCAGGCACAGGGGGGGGCAATCAGCCCCAGCATTTT
d_call: TRBD1; v_call: TRBV2; clone_size: NA; j_call: TRBJ1-2; cdr3_aa: CASSEADRANYGYTF; cdr3_nt: TGTGCCAGCAGTGAAGCAGACAGGGCTAACTATGGCTACACCTTC